These 5 T cell receptor beta chains came from one sample sequenced in a study of cytomegalovirus exposure and HLA in healthy donors. With 60 Vbeta and 13 Jbeta primers, the PCR was carried out. Profiling relied on immunoSEQ multiplex PCR, and the TCRdb table lists in-frame clones only, not all of them. The sample shows 100,000 to 150,000 clones, around 72% of them seen only once. Sequencing input: PBMCs. The receptor source for this set is a man aged 25-45 years in good health and CMV-seronegative.

The genes are TRBV6-4 and TRBJ2-3; unclear D gene. V was trimmed by 3 bases and J by 1 base, leaving 5 bases between them. The CDR3 extends over 13 amino acids. Germline CDR1 reads MRHNA; CDR2 reads SNTAGT. The CDR3 nucleotides read TGTGCCAGCAGTGAAGAGGGCACAGATACGCAGTATTTT. Translating it yields CASSEEGTDTQYF.

This rearrangement joins TRBV7-9 to TRBJ1-2; the match to TRBD1 covers 7 bases. The CDR3 loop spans 15 amino acids. Germline trimming cut 3 bases from V and 4 bases from J; bases unmatched to any gene: 8. In germline, CDR1 is SEHNR, CDR2 FQNEAQ (reference sequence). CDR3 loop: CASSLGGQATYGYTF. DNA for the CDR3: TGTGCCAGCAGCTTGGGTGGACAGGCGACCTATGGCTACACCTTC.

This sequence joins TRBV2 and TRBJ1-4, with 10 nucleotides matching TRBD1. CDR1 SNHLY and CDR2 FYNNEI come from the germline V gene. V was clipped by 3 bases and J by 5 bases; unmatched bases: 6. CDR3 size: 16 residues. This chain's CDR3 is CASSDPTGGGNEKLFF. As DNA, the CDR3 is TGTGCCAGCAGTGACCCGACAGGGGGCGGGAATGAAAAACTGTTTTTT.

V gene TRBV5-1 combines with J gene TRBJ2-3, with D unresolved. This CDR3 spans 11 amino acids. Trimming shortened V by 3 bases and J by 5 bases, and 4 bases separated the two germline ends. Per germline, CDR1 SGHRS and CDR2 YFSETQ. The CDR3 DNA reads TGCGCCAGCAGCTCGGGAGATACGCAGTATTTT. Its protein product is CASSSGDTQYF.

This chain links TRBV7-2 with TRBJ2-5, with TRBD2 as a possible D gene (6 bases). The J call may be mistaken, given a closer DNA end match to TRBJ2-7. The germline V gene has CDR1 SGHTA and CDR2 FQGNSA. The CDR3 covers 12 residues. The CDR3 loop is CATGGNYYEQYF. The DNA for the CDR3 is TGTGCCACTGGGGGGAATTACTACGAGCAGTACTTC.